Presented here are 28 T cell receptor beta chains from one specimen sequenced in a study of shared clonotypes between healthy human individuals. The table came from immunoSEQ multiplex PCR; TCRdb's copy has only in-frame clones and leaves some out. The data show about 480,000 clones, approximately 85% seen once. The sample consisted of PBMCs. These receptors were taken from a woman aged 40 to 50 in good health. Some clones in this sample may be carry-over from other donors' samples.

As regards this clone: Other DNA sequences in the same sample also yield this CDR3. The V and J genes are TRBV6-5 and TRBJ2-1; D call uncertain. Germline V gives CDR1 MNHEY, CDR2 SVGAGI. Trimming cost V 6 bases and J 4 bases, with 4 bases left between them. The CDR3 contains 11 residues. CDR3 loop: CASRRYNEQFF. The CDR3 region has the DNA TGTGCCAGCAGACGTTACAATGAGCAGTTCTTC.

The rearrangement uses TRBV28 and TRBJ2-1; 13 nucleotides match TRBD2. There are 16 residues in the CDR3. The germline V gene has CDR1 MDHEN and CDR2 SYDVKM. With 6 bases clipped from V and 4 bases from J, the junction kept 6 bases outside the gene matches. DNA of the CDR3: TGTGCCAGCAGCGAGTCGGGACTAGCGGGGTACAATGAGCAGTTCTTC. It codes for CASSESGLAGYNEQFF.

This chain connects TRBV7-2 to TRBJ2-1; the D gene is possibly TRBD2 (6 bases). The CDR3 totals 16 residues. Looked up from germline, CDR1 is SGHTA and CDR2 is FQGNSA. The germline V and J ends were trimmed by 2 bases and 6 bases, with 17 bases remaining between them. CDR3 protein: CASSLNAPSVGNEQFF. CDR3 DNA: TGTGCCAGCAGCTTAAACGCCCCTAGCGTCGGCAATGAGCAGTTCTTC.

This chain uses TRBV19 with TRBJ1-2, with 7 bases matching TRBD1. The junction had 3 bases not matched to a gene; V was cut back by 1 base and J by 4 bases. This CDR3 spans 14 amino acids. The germline CDR1 and CDR2 sequences are LNHDA and SQIVND (reference sequence). The CDR3 DNA sequence: TGTGCCAGTAGTATAGGAGGGGGCGGCTATGGCTACACCTTC. Translating it yields CASSIGGGGYGYTF.

The chain has TRBV7-9 and TRBJ2-2, with D possibly TRBD2 on 6 matching bases. The germline V gene has CDR1 SEHNR and CDR2 FQNEAQ (reference sequence). CDR3 length: 17 amino acids. Trimming shortened V by 5 bases and J by 5 bases, and 21 bases separated the two germline ends. The CDR3 here is CASSDQYAAGSTGELFF. In DNA, the CDR3 is TGTGCCAGCAGCGACCAATACGCAGCGGGTTCTACCGGGGAGCTGTTTTTT.

The chain employs TRBV7-2 and TRBJ2-2; the match to TRBD2 covers 9 bases. Germline loops: CDR1 SGHTA, CDR2 FQGNSA. The CDR3 has 15 residues. J lost 3 bases, V lost 5 bases, and 4 bases had no gene match. Here the CDR3 DNA reads TGTGCCAGCAGCCCCCGACTAGCGGACACCGGGGAGCTGTTTTTT. It specifies CASSPRLADTGELFF.

As regards this clone: Other DNA sequences in the same sample also yield this CDR3. This sequence joins TRBV29-1 and TRBJ2-1; 10 bases fit TRBD1. Germline lookup yields CDR1 SQVTM and CDR2 ANQGSEA. The CDR3 extends over 14 amino acids. With 1 base clipped from V and 4 bases from J, the junction kept 1 base outside the gene matches. The CDR3 DNA follows: TGCAGCGTTGAAGGGACAGGGGGTTACAATGAGCAGTTCTTC. Amino acids: CSVEGTGGYNEQFF.

Ten or more counts support this clone. This rearrangement joins TRBV19 to TRBJ1-1; no clear D gene. Germline loops: CDR1 LNHDA, CDR2 SQIVND (reference sequence). This CDR3 is 13 amino acids long. Deletions cut 3 bases from V and 0 bases from J, with 5 bases between. Written as DNA, the CDR3 is TGTGCCAGTAGTATGTGGGTGAACACTGAAGCTTTCTTT. Translation: CASSMWVNTEAFF.

This sequence joins TRBV5-1 and TRBJ1-3, with 8 bases matching TRBD1. Germline CDR1 is SGHRS and CDR2 is YFSETQ. V gave up 3 bases and J gave up 0 bases; unmatched junction bases: 8. The CDR3 contains 17 residues. CDR3 region: CASSSVMGTGSGNTIYF. The CDR3 DNA follows: TGCGCCAGCAGCTCGGTAATGGGGACAGGCTCTGGAAACACCATATATTTT.

The chain carries TRBV28 and TRBJ2-1; 11 nucleotides align to TRBD1. CDR3 size: 16 residues. With 3 bases clipped from V and 4 bases from J, the junction kept 5 bases outside the gene matches. CDR1 is MDHEN, CDR2 SYDVKM, per germline. CDR3 coding DNA: TGTGCCAGCAGTTTTCTGGGACAGGGGGTTTACAATGAGCAGTTCTTC. Its protein is CASSFLGQGVYNEQFF.

The V gene is TRBV28, the J gene TRBJ1-4, with unresolved D. Germline lookup yields CDR1 MDHEN and CDR2 SYDVKM. With 6 bases removed from V and 6 bases from J, the gap between germline ends came to 17 bases. This CDR3 spans 15 amino acids. The CDR3 DNA is TGTGCCAGCAGGGGCCCGGGATATGGGGATGAAAAACTGTTTTTT. Its translation is CASRGPGYGDEKLFF.

The rearrangement joins TRBV16 to TRBJ1-2; 7 bases fit TRBD1. In germline, CDR1 is KGHSY, CDR2 FQNENV. V lost 0 bases, J lost 6 bases, and 7 bases stayed unmatched. CDR3 length: 15 amino acids. CDR3 amino acids: CASSQSIETGNGYTF. DNA of the CDR3: TGTGCCAGCAGCCAATCTATTGAGACAGGGAATGGCTACACCTTC.

The chain carries TRBV19 and TRBJ2-5; the D gene is possibly TRBD2 (6 bases). Germline V lookup: CDR1 LNHDA, CDR2 SQIVND (reference sequence). This CDR3 is 13 amino acids long. Trimming cost V 4 bases and J 5 bases, with 11 bases left between them. The CDR3 sequence: CASSSGGWETQYF. The CDR3 nucleotides are TGTGCCAGTAGTAGCGGAGGGTGGGAGACCCAGTACTTC.

This clone was found once. The chain couples TRBV18 to TRBJ1-2; D not certain. The germline V gene has CDR1 KGHSH and CDR2 LQKENI. Between the trimmed V and J ends, which lost 2 bases and 6 bases, there was a span of 10 bases. This CDR3 region has 13 residues. The CDR3 DNA is TGTGCCAGCTCACCAGGGGTTTTAAATGGCTACACCTTC. As protein: CASSPGVLNGYTF.

The V and J genes are TRBV30 and TRBJ1-1; no definite D call. The CDR3 runs 13 residues. V lost 4 bases to trimming and J lost 10 bases, with 19 bases between them. Looked up from germline, CDR1 is GTSNPN and CDR2 is SVGIG (reference sequence). The CDR3 DNA reads as TGTGCCTGGAATTTTCGACGTAAAAAAGGAGCTTTCTTT. It specifies CAWNFRRKKGAFF.

The gene calls are TRBV27 and TRBJ2-7; tentative D call: TRBD1 (5 bases). Germline CDR1 is MNHEY and CDR2 is SMNVEV (reference sequence). V dropped 7 bases and J dropped 2 bases, with 15 bases sitting between them. CDR3 size: 14 residues. CDR3 bases: TGTGCCAGCAAACTAAATGGGGCCACCTACGAGCAGTACTTC. Its translation: CASKLNGATYEQYF.

This rearrangement joins TRBV7-3 to TRBJ2-1; the match to TRBD2 covers 9 bases. This CDR3 has 15 amino acids. The trim removed 2 bases at V and 4 bases at J, leaving 3 bases unmatched. Germline CDR1 SGHTA, CDR2 FQGTGA. This CDR3 reads CASSLLAGQYNEQFF. As DNA, the CDR3 is TGTGCCAGCAGCTTACTAGCGGGACAATACAATGAGCAGTTCTTC.

This chain links TRBV19 with TRBJ1-5; 7 positions match TRBD1. Germline lookup yields CDR1 LNHDA and CDR2 SQIVND (reference sequence). The trim removed 11 bases at V and 3 bases at J, leaving 7 bases unmatched. This CDR3 region has 13 residues. The CDR3 nucleotides are TGTGCCGTCATGACAGGGTCCAATCAGCCCCAGCATTTT. Translation: CAVMTGSNQPQHF.

The chain employs TRBV11-2 and TRBJ2-3; D is uncertain. This CDR3 region has 14 residues. V lost 1 base and J 1 base, leaving 6 bases between the germline ends. Germline V lookup: CDR1 SGHAT, CDR2 FQNNGV. The CDR3 loop is CASSLVQRTDTQYF. The CDR3 DNA reads TGTGCCAGCAGCTTAGTACAGCGCACAGATACGCAGTATTTT. The full variable domain, rest sourced from reference TRBV11-2 and TRBJ2-3, is EAGVAQSPRYKIIEKRQSVAFWCNPISGHATLYWYQQILGQGPKLLIQFQNNGVVDDSQLPKDRFSAERLKGVDSTLKIQPAKLEDSAVYLCASSLVQRTDTQYFGPGTRLTVL.

This chain uses TRBV6-1 with TRBJ1-2; D remains unclear. V was pared by 2 bases and J by 8 bases, with 12 bases between. The germline CDR1 and CDR2 sequences are MNHNS and SASEGT. The CDR3 contains 13 residues. CDR3 nucleotide sequence: TGTGCCAGCAGTGAACAAGCGGGTGGAGGCTACACCTTC. Its protein is CASSEQAGGGYTF.

The chain carries TRBV10-3 and TRBJ1-1, with D perhaps TRBD1 (6 bases). Trimming took off 2 bases at V and 5 bases at J, with 15 bases between the two ends. The CDR3 contains 15 residues. Germline values: CDR1 ENHRY, CDR2 SYGVKD. CDR3 sequence (DNA): TGTGCCATCAGTGAGCAGGTCAGGGGTTGGACTGAAGCTTTCTTT. It yields the protein CAISEQVRGWTEAFF.

This clone was detected a few times. This sequence joins TRBV11-2 and TRBJ2-3, with TRBD2 matching 7 bases. CDR1 and CDR2 (germline): SGHAT, FQNNGV. The CDR3 runs to 17 residues. The V segment lost 7 bases and the J segment 5 bases; nucleotides outside the gene matches: 18. The CDR3 sequence: CASNPLAGTIRVDTQYF. As DNA, the CDR3 is TGTGCCAGCAACCCTTTGGCGGGGACTATCAGAGTAGATACGCAGTATTTT.

A remark on this clone: A much larger clone is a single base away; this may be a read error. The chain is built from TRBV2 and TRBJ1-1; D ambiguous. Per the germline V gene, CDR1 is SNHLY and CDR2 is FYNNEI. Trimming left V 6 bases short and J 3 bases short, with 8 bases between. The CDR3 extends over 12 amino acids. CDR3 protein: CASRVLDTEAFF. CDR3 DNA: TGTGCCAGCAGGGTATTGGACACTGAAGCTTTCTTT.

This chain joins TRBV28 and TRBJ2-7; D possibly corresponds to TRBD2 (5 bases). The CDR3 length is 14 residues. V gave up 2 bases and J gave up 2 bases, with 10 bases separating them. The germline V gene has CDR1 MDHEN and CDR2 SYDVKM. The DNA of the CDR3 is TGTGCCAGCAGTTTAAGAGCGGTTGCCTACGAGCAGTACTTC. Translation: CASSLRAVAYEQYF. The full variable domain, rest sourced from reference TRBV28 and TRBJ2-7, is DVKVTQSSRYLVKRTGEKVFLECVQDMDHENMFWYRQDPGLGLRLIYFSYDVKMKEKGDIPEGYSVSREKKERFSLILESASTNQTSMYLCASSLRAVAYEQYFGPGTRLTVT.

The chain is built from TRBV5-4 and TRBJ1-1; D gene unclear. V gave up 4 bases and J gave up 1 base, with 8 bases separating them. Germline V CDR1 and CDR2: SGHNT, YYREEE (reference sequence). The CDR3 runs 13 residues. The CDR3 sequence is CASSQAGNTEAFF. For the CDR3, the DNA is TGTGCCAGCAGCCAGGCGGGGAACACTGAAGCTTTCTTT. The full variable domain, completed using reference TRBV5-4 and TRBJ1-1, is ETGVTQSPTHLIKTRGQQVTLRCSSQSGHNTVSWYQQALGQGPQFIFQYYREEENGRGNFPPRFSGLQFPNYSSELNVNALELDDSALYLCASSQAGNTEAFFGQGTRLTVV.

CDR3 loop: CATSRLTGSWGYTF. The CDR3 DNA sequence: TGTGCCACCAGCAGATTAACGGGGAGTTGGGGCTACACCTTC. The gene calls are TRBV15 and TRBJ1-2; D ambiguous. The CDR3 runs to 14 residues. From germline, CDR1 is LNHNV and CDR2 YYDKDF (reference sequence). The V end lost 2 bases, the J end lost 8 bases, and 15 bases lay between the germline ends.

This rearrangement joins TRBV18 to TRBJ1-1, with 7 bases aligning to TRBD1. The length of the CDR3 is 15 residues. V lost 3 bases and J lost 1; bases outside the gene matches: 5. Germline V gene sequence: CDR1 KGHSH, CDR2 LQKENI. The CDR3: CASSPPTGTNTEAFF. The CDR3 DNA follows: TGTGCCAGCTCACCGCCGACAGGGACGAACACTGAAGCTTTCTTT.

The J gene is TRBJ2-1, the V gene TRBV7-3, with 12 positions matching TRBD1. The CDR3 sequence is 16 residues long. Germline CDR1 and CDR2: SGHTA and FQGTGA. V trimming: 3 bases; J trimming: 6 bases; junction bases outside the gene matches: 6. This CDR3 reads CASSLGQGAFSNEQFF. CDR3 bases: TGTGCCAGCAGCTTGGGACAGGGGGCCTTCAGCAATGAGCAGTTCTTC. Drawing the rest from reference TRBV7-3 and TRBJ2-1, the complete variable domain is GAGVSQTPSNKVTEKGKYVELRCDPISGHTALYWYRQSLGQGPEFLIYFQGTGAADDSGLPNDRFFAVRPEGSVSTLKIQRTERGDSAVYLCASSLGQGAFSNEQFFGPGTRLTVL.